The next 29 T cell receptor beta chains were all read from a single sample in a study of CD8 T cells in Susac syndrome. Reverse transcription of about 0.5 to 1 ug RNA used random hexamers. TCRdb called the immunoSEQ multiplex PCR reads again in MiXCR, with one record for every CDR3 protein. Among under 300,000 distinct CDR3 sequences, 90% to 97% were seen once, and the ten largest hold approximately 0.094%. Sequenced input: CD4+ T cells from PBMCs. The receptors were sampled from a human donor with Susac syndrome.

The chain couples TRBV4-1 to TRBJ2-1; D might be TRBD2 (5 bases). The CDR3 extends over 15 amino acids. Trimming shortened V by 0 bases and J by 3 bases, and 9 bases separated the two germline ends. Germline V CDR1 and CDR2: MGHRA, YSYEKL. CDR3 nucleotides: TGCGCCAGCAGCCAAGACGGACTGGACTACAATGAGCAGTTCTTC. This encodes CASSQDGLDYNEQFF.

The V call is TRBV9, the J call TRBJ2-7; tentative D call: TRBD2 (5 bases). Between the trimmed V and J ends, which lost 7 bases and 1 base, there was a span of 12 bases. The germline gives CDR1 SGDLS, CDR2 YYNGEE. This CDR3 has 13 residues. The CDR3, as DNA: TGTGCCAGCCCGGTCGGGGTATCCTACGAGCAGTACTTC. It encodes CASPVGVSYEQYF.

This clonotype was seen only once. The rearrangement joins TRBV20-1 to TRBJ2-7, with TRBD1 identical over 7 bases. With 3 bases clipped from V and 2 bases from J, the junction kept 4 bases outside the gene matches. Germline loops: CDR1 DFQATT, CDR2 SNEGSKA (reference sequence). This CDR3 comprises 13 residues. CDR3 nucleotides: TGCAGTGCTAGCAGGACAGGCCCCTACGAGCAGTACTTC. This sequence encodes CSASRTGPYEQYF.

J is TRBJ2-3 and V is TRBV20-1, with D possibly matching TRBD2 (6 bases). Trimming removed 6 bases from V and 0 bases from J, with 22 bases in between. Germline CDR1 and CDR2: DFQATT and SNEGSKA (reference sequence). The CDR3 is made up of 17 amino acids. The CDR3 sequence is CSANSGRSTPSTDTQYF. In DNA, the CDR3 is TGCAGTGCCAACAGTGGGAGGAGTACCCCTAGCACAGATACGCAGTATTTT.

V is TRBV28 and J is TRBJ2-3; no definite D call. V lost 8 bases and J 0 bases, leaving 12 bases between the germline ends. The CDR3 spans 14 residues. Germline CDR1 reads MDHEN; CDR2 reads SYDVKM. CDR3 loop: CASAPGRSTDTQYF. The CDR3 nucleotides are TGTGCCAGCGCACCCGGGCGCAGCACAGATACGCAGTATTTT.

This chain uses TRBV4-2 with TRBJ2-3; 11 bases map to TRBD2. The CDR3 sequence is 16 residues long. J gave up 2 bases and V 4 bases, and 5 bases lay outside the gene matches. CDR1 is LGHNA, CDR2 YNFKEQ, per germline. The CDR3 is CASSPRLAGHTDTQYF. As DNA, the CDR3 is TGTGCCAGCAGCCCGAGACTAGCGGGACACACAGATACGCAGTATTTT.

V is TRBV30 and J is TRBJ1-3; TRBD1 matches at 9 bases. Germline CDR1 GTSNPN, CDR2 SVGIG (reference sequence). This CDR3 comprises 16 residues. The trim removed 1 base at V and 0 bases at J, leaving 4 bases unmatched. CDR3 protein: CAWSDPGQGSGNTIYF. The CDR3 DNA reads as TGTGCCTGGAGTGATCCGGGACAGGGCTCTGGAAACACCATATATTTT.

The chain is built from TRBV7-3 and TRBJ2-1; TRBD2 matches at 10 bases. Germline V CDR1 and CDR2: SGHTA, FQGTGA. The CDR3 covers 15 residues. Unmatched junction bases numbered 9, after V lost 5 bases and J lost 8 bases. The CDR3 spells CASSRTSGLQDEQFF. The DNA for the CDR3 is TGTGCCAGCAGCCGGACTAGCGGTCTTCAGGATGAGCAGTTCTTC.

This clonotype is a singleton in its sample. The V call is TRBV29-1, the J call TRBJ2-7; 7 bases are shared with TRBD1. The CDR3 consists of 14 residues. The V gene's germline CDR1 is SQVTM and CDR2 ANQGSEA. The J segment lost 6 bases and the V segment lost 5 bases, leaving 13 bases of the junction unmatched. CDR3 nucleotide sequence: TGCAGCGTTCCCACCGCAGGGGGTGGTACCGAGCAGTACTTC. Amino acid sequence: CSVPTAGGGTEQYF.

This clonotype was seen once. J is TRBJ2-1 and V is TRBV20-1; a weak D match, TRBD2 (5 bases). The length of the CDR3 is 16 residues. The germline CDR1 and CDR2 sequences are DFQATT and SNEGSKA (reference sequence). V shed 0 bases and J shed 3 bases, with 15 bases lying between them. The CDR3 bases are TGCAGTGCTAGAGATCGAGGAGGACCCCACTACAATGAGCAGTTCTTC. Its protein product is CSARDRGGPHYNEQFF.

This chain uses TRBV12-3 or TRBV12-4 with TRBJ2-7; the D gene is possibly TRBD2 (5 bases). The V gene lost 1 base and the J gene lost 3 bases, with 10 bases spanning the gap. There are 14 residues in the CDR3. The CDR3 sequence is CASSLGETDYEQYF. The CDR3 nucleotides are TGTGCCAGCAGTTTAGGGGAGACCGACTACGAGCAGTACTTC.

This clonotype was observed once. The chain joins TRBV10-3 to TRBJ2-3, with 16 positions matching TRBD2. This CDR3 has 15 residues. Trimming cost V 10 bases and J 6 bases; bases outside gene matches: 7. Germline V gene data show CDR1 as ENHRY and CDR2 as SYGVKD. In DNA, the CDR3 is TGTGCCACCGGGACTAGCGGGAGGGGTGGGGATACGCAGTATTTT. Its protein is CATGTSGRGGDTQYF.

The chain links TRBV5-1 to TRBJ2-7; TRBD2 agrees at 13 bases. There are 18 residues in the CDR3. Trimming removed 0 bases from V and 1 base from J; junction bases left unmatched: 7. Germline V gene lookup returns CDR1 SGHRS and CDR2 YFSETQ. CDR3 in amino acids: CASSLVVETSGRSYEQYF. Here the CDR3 DNA reads TGCGCCAGCAGCTTGGTGGTCGAGACTAGCGGGAGGTCCTACGAGCAGTACTTC.

The chain combines TRBV18 with TRBJ1-4; D is uncertain. Germline V gene sequence: CDR1 KGHSH, CDR2 LQKENI. Trimming cost V 6 bases and J 0 bases, with 14 bases left between them. This CDR3 is 16 amino acids long. The CDR3 protein is CASSASLEPTNEKLFF. In nucleotides, the CDR3 is TGTGCCAGCTCGGCGTCGTTGGAGCCAACTAATGAAAAACTGTTTTTT.

The genes are TRBV27 and TRBJ2-5; D possibly corresponds to TRBD1 (6 bases). In germline, CDR1 is MNHEY, CDR2 SMNVEV (reference sequence). V was clipped by 10 bases and J by 0 bases, with 15 bases between them. The CDR3 contains 14 residues. The chain's CDR3 is CATPGHQDQETQYF. CDR3 DNA: TGTGCCACCCCGGGACACCAAGACCAAGAGACCCAGTACTTC.

The chain uses TRBV29-1 and TRBJ2-5; no firm D call. The ends were cut back, 7 bases at V and 2 bases at J, with 11 bases in the middle. This CDR3 contains 12 residues. Germline V CDR1 and CDR2: SQVTM, ANQGSEA. The CDR3 protein is CSADNLQETQYF. CDR3 nucleotide sequence: TGCAGCGCCGACAATTTACAAGAGACCCAGTACTTC. Full variable domain (remainder filled in from reference TRBV29-1 and TRBJ2-5): SAVISQKPSRDICQRGTSLTIQCQVDSQVTMMFWYRQQPGQSLTLIATANQGSEATYESGFVIDKFPISRPNLTFSTLTVSNMSPEDSSIYLCSADNLQETQYFGPGTRLLVL.

The chain employs TRBV29-1 and TRBJ2-7; D might be TRBD1 or TRBD2, each matching 5 bases. Germline V gene data show CDR1 as SQVTM and CDR2 as ANQGSEA. Trimming pared 4 bases from V and 2 bases from J, leaving 15 bases between. The CDR3 totals 14 residues. The chain's CDR3 is CSVAPGTETYEQYF. CDR3 DNA sequence: TGCAGCGTTGCTCCCGGGACGGAAACCTACGAGCAGTACTTC.

CDR3 protein: CSVEDSTGERNTEAFF. In DNA, the CDR3 is TGCAGCGTTGAAGATTCCACAGGGGAGCGGAACACTGAAGCTTTCTTT. This chain connects TRBV29-1 to TRBJ1-1; 7 bases align to TRBD1. Germline loops: CDR1 SQVTM, CDR2 ANQGSEA. V was clipped by 0 bases and J by 1 base; unmatched bases: 8. The CDR3 runs 16 residues.

V gene TRBV12-3 or TRBV12-4 combines with J gene TRBJ2-7; the match to TRBD1 covers 10 bases. The trim removed 5 bases at V and 3 bases at J, leaving 7 bases unmatched. This CDR3 contains 15 residues. CDR3 in amino acids: CASSQRQGAGYEQYF. As DNA, the CDR3 is TGTGCCAGCAGTCAACGACAGGGGGCTGGCTACGAGCAGTACTTC.

The chain recombines TRBV20-1 with TRBJ2-7, with D possibly being TRBD2 (6 bases). V lost 1 base, J lost 0 bases, and 13 bases lay in between. CDR3 length: 15 residues. In germline, CDR1 is DFQATT, CDR2 SNEGSKA (reference sequence). The CDR3: CSARGESGGSYEQYF. As DNA, the CDR3 is TGCAGTGCTAGAGGAGAGTCCGGGGGCTCCTACGAGCAGTACTTC.

This chain uses TRBV29-1 with TRBJ1-2, with D possibly matching TRBD1 (5 bases). The CDR3 totals 15 residues. Trimming left V 6 bases short and J 5 bases short, with 22 bases between. Germline V gene lookup returns CDR1 SQVTM and CDR2 ANQGSEA. The CDR3 bases are TGCAGCGTCGTGGGGATGGGGGGGACGGGGTATGGCTACACCTTC. Its protein product is CSVVGMGGTGYGYTF. Combining the CDR3 with reference TRBV29-1 and TRBJ1-2 gives the whole variable domain SAVISQKPSRDICQRGTSLTIQCQVDSQVTMMFWYRQQPGQSLTLIATANQGSEATYESGFVIDKFPISRPNLTFSTLTVSNMSPEDSSIYLCSVVGMGGTGYGYTFGSGTRLTVV.

This chain links TRBV28 with TRBJ2-5; no definite D call. This CDR3 is 11 amino acids long. The V end was cut by 8 bases, the J end by 5 bases, with 9 bases between. The germline V gene has CDR1 MDHEN and CDR2 SYDVKM. The CDR3 DNA follows: TGTGCCAGCGGACCCCAGGAGACCCAGTACTTC. It encodes CASGPQETQYF.

This chain links TRBV6-5 with TRBJ1-2, with a tentative D call TRBD1 (6 bases). The CDR3 totals 14 residues. V was cut by 6 bases and J by 7 bases, with 18 bases left in between. CDR1 and CDR2 from the germline V gene are MNHEY and SVGAGI. CDR3 sequence: CASSRTRGRSGYTF. Here the CDR3 DNA reads TGTGCCAGCAGCCGAACCAGGGGACGGAGTGGCTACACCTTC.

This clonotype is a singleton in its sample. The V gene is TRBV12-3 or TRBV12-4, the J gene TRBJ1-5, with TRBD1 matching 10 bases. V was clipped by 0 bases and J by 1 base; unmatched bases: 9. The CDR3 runs 19 residues. CDR3 coding DNA: TGTGCCAGCAGTTTAGCTGGGGACAGGGGAAGCGTGAGCAATCAGCCCCAGCATTTT. It codes for CASSLAGDRGSVSNQPQHF.

This clonotype was seen just once. This rearrangement joins TRBV20-1 to TRBJ2-5; perhaps TRBD2 as D (6 bases). Germline values: CDR1 DFQATT, CDR2 SNEGSKA (reference sequence). The CDR3 has 13 residues. V was cut by 3 bases and J by 4 bases, with 12 bases left in between. The CDR3 DNA is TGCAGTGCTAGGGAGGGAGGAGGAGAGACCCAGTACTTC. This sequence encodes CSAREGGGETQYF.

The CDR3 coding sequence is TGCAGTGTCGGGATCCCCTCCATTCGGGAGCAGTACTTC. Amino acid sequence: CSVGIPSIREQYF. The gene calls are TRBV20-1 and TRBJ2-7; a weak D match, TRBD2 (5 bases). Germline values: CDR1 DFQATT, CDR2 SNEGSKA (reference sequence). The CDR3 length is 13 residues. V lost 7 bases and J lost 7, with 20 bases in between.

This clonotype was seen a handful of times. At one end, the junction sequence differs from germline, possibly due to a read error. The chain employs TRBV5-1 and TRBJ1-5; a weak D match, TRBD1 (5 bases). The germline V gene encodes CDR1 SGHRS and CDR2 YFSETQ. The CDR3 extends over 14 amino acids. CDR3 sequence: CASSPGTSNQPQHF. The CDR3 DNA is TGTGCCAGCTCACCAGGGACTAGCAATCAGCCCCAGCATTTT.

This chain connects TRBV28 to TRBJ1-2; tentatively, D is TRBD1 (5 bases). V lost 6 bases and J lost 2, with 10 bases in between. CDR3 size: 13 residues. Germline V gene data show CDR1 as MDHEN and CDR2 as SYDVKM. CDR3 sequence (DNA): TGTGCCAGCAGAGGCAGGGAAAACTATGGCTACACCTTC. Translated: CASRGRENYGYTF.

The chain links TRBV3-1 to TRBJ1-1; 8 bases line up with TRBD1. Germline V gene data show CDR1 as LGHDT and CDR2 as YNNKEL (reference sequence). V was clipped by 2 bases and J by 6 bases; unmatched bases: 17. The CDR3 spans 18 residues. The CDR3 DNA reads TGTGCCAGCAGCCAAAATCAGGGGGCCGGGACCCTTCGATCTGAAGCTTTCTTT. The encoded protein is CASSQNQGAGTLRSEAFF.